Below, 8 T cell receptor beta chains from the same sample are listed, as sequenced in a study of blood T cell repertoires in COVID-19. Using immunoSEQ multiplex PCR, the repertoire was profiled, and TCRdb retains in-frame clones only, with some absent. This sample yields approximately 290,000 clones, of which around 89% are seen a single time; around 0.84% belongs to the top ten. The sequenced sample was peripheral blood. These receptors originate from a man aged 25 to 45 with acute or convalescent COVID-19.

The chain's CDR3 is CASSPGLAGQETQYF. The CDR3 DNA follows: TGTGCCAGCAGTCCTGGACTAGCGGGGCAAGAGACCCAGTACTTC. The chain has TRBV28 and TRBJ2-5; 12 nucleotides match TRBD2. Germline V gene lookup returns CDR1 MDHEN and CDR2 SYDVKM. V dropped 5 bases and J dropped 2; count of bases not matched to a gene: 3. This CDR3 comprises 15 residues. Using reference TRBV28 and TRBJ2-5 for the parts outside the CDR3, the full variable domain is DVKVTQSSRYLVKRTGEKVFLECVQDMDHENMFWYRQDPGLGLRLIYFSYDVKMKEKGDIPEGYSVSREKKERFSLILESASTNQTSMYLCASSPGLAGQETQYFGPGTRLLVL.

The V gene is TRBV5-1, the J gene TRBJ2-1, with 14 positions matching TRBD2. J lost 2 bases, V lost 1 base, and 2 bases had no gene match. CDR3 length: 17 residues. Germline lookup yields CDR1 SGHRS and CDR2 YFSETQ. DNA for the CDR3: TGCGCCAGCAGCTTGAAGACTAGCGGGAGGGCCTACAATGAGCAGTTCTTC. It codes for CASSLKTSGRAYNEQFF.

The chain combines TRBV11-2 with TRBJ2-1, with TRBD2 as a possible D gene (6 bases). The CDR3 has 16 residues. Between the trimmed V and J ends, which lost 5 bases and 3 bases, there was a span of 17 bases. CDR1 SGHAT and CDR2 FQNNGV come from the germline V gene. The CDR3 nucleotides are TGTGCCAGCAGCCCATGGTCGGGGGAGATCTACAATGAGCAGTTCTTC. It translates to CASSPWSGEIYNEQFF.

The V gene is TRBV6-5, the J gene TRBJ1-1; D may be TRBD1 (5 bases). V lost 5 bases to trimming and J lost 10 bases, with 20 bases between them. The CDR3 is 14 amino acids. Germline CDR1 reads MNHEY; CDR2 reads SVGAGI. Here the CDR3 DNA reads TGTGCCAGCAGTCTTCGGACCGTAGGGGTTGGAGCTTTCTTT. Amino acids: CASSLRTVGVGAFF.

This chain connects TRBV5-1 to TRBJ1-2, with a possible D match to TRBD1 (6 bases). CDR3 length: 14 amino acids. CDR1 and CDR2 (germline): SGHRS, YFSETQ. Between the trimmed V and J ends, which lost 4 bases and 6 bases, there was a span of 16 bases. The CDR3 reads CASSKNRVEDGYTF. DNA for the CDR3: TGCGCCAGCAGCAAAAACAGGGTAGAGGATGGCTACACCTTC.

This clone was seen a handful of times. V is TRBV2 and J is TRBJ2-1; 7 nucleotides agree with TRBD2. Germline-derived CDR1 and CDR2 are SNHLY and FYNNEI. V trimming: 0 bases; J trimming: 5 bases; junction bases outside the gene matches: 4. There are 15 residues in the CDR3. The CDR3 reads CASSEAPGTNNEQFF. In DNA, the CDR3 is TGTGCCAGCAGTGAAGCCCCCGGGACTAACAATGAGCAGTTCTTC. The full variable domain, rest sourced from reference TRBV2 and TRBJ2-1, is EPEVTQTPSHQVTQMGQEVILRCVPISNHLYFYWYRQILGQKVEFLVSFYNNEISEKSEIFDDQFSVERPDGSNFTLKIRSTKLEDSAMYFCASSEAPGTNNEQFFGPGTRLTVL.

This chain joins TRBV18 and TRBJ2-3; D might be TRBD2 (5 bases). The CDR3 has 16 amino acids. The germline V gene encodes CDR1 KGHSH and CDR2 LQKENI. Between the trimmed V and J ends, which lost 3 bases and 6 bases, there was a span of 19 bases. The DNA of the CDR3 is TGTGCCAGCTCACCCCCAGCGGAGTACGTCCTGGATACGCAGTATTTT. Amino acid sequence: CASSPPAEYVLDTQYF. The full variable domain, completed using reference TRBV18 and TRBJ2-3, is NAGVMQNPRHLVRRRGQEARLRCSPMKGHSHVYWYRQLPEEGLKFMVYLQKENIIDESGMPKERFSAEFPKEGPSILRIQQVVRGDSAAYFCASSPPAEYVLDTQYFGPGTRLTVL.

The chain has TRBV3-1 (or the pseudogene TRBV3-2) and TRBJ1-3; D not certain. The CDR3 is 15 amino acids. Looked up from germline, CDR1 is LGHDT and CDR2 is YNNKEL (reference sequence). V was pared by 0 bases and J by 4 bases, with 10 bases between. The CDR3 region has the DNA TGTGCCAGCAGCCAAGAACGGAGGGTGGGAAACACCATATATTTT. Protein product: CASSQERRVGNTIYF.